The rows below give T cell receptor beta chains drawn from one sample of a study of OX40 agonist ivuxolimab in advanced cancers. Assay used: immunoSEQ multiplex PCR; TCRdb lists only in-frame clones, some missing. The table lists over 75,000 clones, roughly 87% of them singletons, with under 2% in the top ten. Source: CD4+ or CD8+ T cells sorted from blood, taken in a trial of the OX40 agonist ivuxolimab. The receptors were gathered from an adult with an advanced solid tumor such as melanoma, head and neck, liver or kidney cancer. Both conserved end residues are part of each CDR3. Fields, in order: V gene, J gene, clone size, D gene, CDR3 DNA, CDR3 protein. A D gene is named only where the DNA matches it firmly. Size is stated for part of the rows, as once, few or many counts, or as a class when the clone is expanded.

>TRBV28|TRBJ1-1|once|.
TGTGCCAGCAGTTTATTGAGCGGGACTGAAGCTTTCTTT
CASSLLSGTEAFF
>TRBV29-1|TRBJ1-1|once|.
TGCAGCGTTGGTCGGGACACTGAAGCTTTCTTT
CSVGRDTEAFF
>TRBV2|TRBJ2-1|.|TRBD2
TGTGCCAGCAGTGAAGCGCGGGGGGCTGGTGAGCAGTTCTTC
CASSEARGAGEQFF
>TRBV9|TRBJ2-3|.|.
TGTGCCAGCAGCGTAGGTTCAATCCTGAGCGATACGCAGTATTTT
CASSVGSILSDTQYF
>TRBV4-3|TRBJ2-5|once|TRBD2
TGCGCCAGCAGTCGACTAGCGGGGGACCAAGAGACCCAGTACTTC
CASSRLAGDQETQYF
>TRBV4-2|TRBJ1-1|.|TRBD1
TGTGCCAGCAGCCGATTAGGACAGGGTGCCACTGAAGCTTTCTTT
CASSRLGQGATEAFF
>TRBV29-1|TRBJ2-7|.|.
TGCAGCGTTGAGGAGGCCTACGAGCAGTACTTC
CSVEEAYEQYF
>TRBV4-1|TRBJ2-5|.|.
TGCGCCAGCAGCCCCGGGCGCGCCCCGCCTCGGCTGGAGACCCAGTACTTC
CASSPGRAPPRLETQYF
>TRBV14|TRBJ2-2|.|.
TGTGCCAGCAGCCGCCAGGGGCAGGTCGGGGAGCTGTTTTTT
CASSRQGQVGELFF
>TRBV2|TRBJ2-3|.|.
TGTGCCAGCACCAGAAGGAGCCCTAGCACAGATACGCAGTATTTT
CASTRRSPSTDTQYF
>TRBV5-1|TRBJ1-3|.|.
TGCGCCAGCAGCCGATGGGACTCTGGAAACACCATATATTTT
CASSRWDSGNTIYF
>TRBV29-1|TRBJ2-1|once|.
TGCAGCGTCGATGGGAGGAATGAGCAGTTCTTC
CSVDGRNEQFF
>TRBV18|TRBJ2-1|.|.
TGTGCCAGCTCACTTGAGATAGCGGTGGACAATGAGCAGTTCTTC
CASSLEIAVDNEQFF
>TRBV6-6|TRBJ2-7|.|.
TGTGCCAGCAGTTCCCCAGCGAGACAGTACTTC
CASSSPARQYF
>TRBV30|TRBJ1-6|.|TRBD1
TGTGCCTGGGGGACAGGGGGCGCGGATTCACCCCTCCACTTT
CAWGTGGADSPLHF
>TRBV5-4|TRBJ1-2|.|TRBD1
TGTGCCAGCAGCTTGAACTTGGGACAGGGCCCTAACTATGGCTACACCTTC
CASSLNLGQGPNYGYTF
>TRBV4-1|TRBJ1-3|.|.
TGCGCCAGCAGCCAAGTCCCGGGGAGCTCTGGAAACACCATATATTTT
CASSQVPGSSGNTIYF
>TRBV7-3|TRBJ1-3|.|.
TGTGCCAGCAGCTTATCCGGGCACTCTGGAAACACCATATATTTT
CASSLSGHSGNTIYF
>TRBV30|TRBJ1-1|.|.
TGTGCCTGGAGTAAGGGGTTAGACACTGAAGCTTTCTTT
CAWSKGLDTEAFF
>TRBV5-4|TRBJ1-2|few|.
TGTGCCAGCAGCTTGGGGGGGACCTATGGCTACACCTTC
CASSLGGTYGYTF
>TRBV5-1|TRBJ1-1|.|.
TGCGCCAGCAGCCCTTACAGCCGCATGAACACTGAAGCTTTCTTT
CASSPYSRMNTEAFF
>TRBV9|TRBJ1-1|.|.
TGTGCCAGCAGCGTGGAGCCAGATAACACTGAAGCTTTCTTT
CASSVEPDNTEAFF
>TRBV27|TRBJ1-2|.|.
TGTGCCAGCAGTAGGACATACTATGGCTACACCTTC
CASSRTYYGYTF
>TRBV7-9|TRBJ1-4|.|.
TGTGCCAGCAGCTTACGGGAGATGGGGGTTGAAAAACTGTTTTTT
CASSLREMGVEKLFF
>TRBV18|TRBJ2-1|.|.
TGTGCCAGCTCACGCGGAAACCGTATATCAGAGCAGTTCTTC
CASSRGNRISEQFF
>TRBV7-9|TRBJ2-2|.|.
TGTGCCAGCAGCTTCCCCGGGACCCGCACCGGGGAGCTGTTTTTT
CASSFPGTRTGELFF
>TRBV7-6|TRBJ2-5|.|.
TGTGCCAGCAGCCTACCGACTGGCTCCGGAGAGACCCAGTACTTC
CASSLPTGSGETQYF
>TRBV7-9|TRBJ1-4|.|TRBD1
TGTGCCAACAGCGACCGGACAGGGGACCTCATCGCAACTAATGAAAAACTGTTTTTT
CANSDRTGDLIATNEKLFF
>TRBV30|TRBJ2-7|.|.
TGTGCCTGGAGTGTGGGTTCGAGAGCCGAGCAGTACTTC
CAWSVGSRAEQYF
>TRBV29-1|TRBJ2-1|.|.
TGCAGCGTGGCCCAGACATCCACCCGCTACAATGAGCAGTTCTTC
CSVAQTSTRYNEQFF
>TRBV15|TRBJ1-1|.|.
TGTGCCACCAGCAGAGATGTAGACACTGAAGCTTTCTTT
CATSRDVDTEAFF
>TRBV21-1|TRBJ2-1|.|.
TGTGCCAGCAGCCGACAGGGGGCCTACAATGAGCAGTTCTTC
CASSRQGAYNEQFF
>TRBV19|TRBJ2-3|.|TRBD2
TGTGCCAGTAGTATAATTCGGGAGGCCGGTACAGATACGCAGTATTTT
CASSIIREAGTDTQYF
>TRBV19|TRBJ2-4|.|.
TGTGCCAGTAGTATAGGGGAAAACATTCAGTACTTC
CASSIGENIQYF
>TRBV19|TRBJ1-4|.|.
TGTGCCAGTAGTATAACCGGGGCCAATGAAAAACTGTTTTTT
CASSITGANEKLFF
>TRBV30|TRBJ2-2|.|.
TGTGCCGGGGGCGCGGCCCCGACGGGCACCGGGGAGCTGTTTTTT
CAGGAAPTGTGELFF
>TRBV7-3|TRBJ1-5|.|.
TGTGCCAGCAGTCTCAGACAGCCCCAGCATTTT
CASSLRQPQHF
>TRBV7-6|TRBJ1-3|.|.
TGTGCCAGCCGGACAGTCTCTGGAAACACCATATATTTT
CASRTVSGNTIYF
>TRBV30|TRBJ2-1|.|TRBD2
TGTGCCTCCCCAGGGGCTAGCGGGAAAAATGAGCAGTTCTTC
CASPGASGKNEQFF
>TRBV4-1|TRBJ2-7|.|TRBD1
TGCGCCAGCAGCCCACGAATTGGGACAGGGAACTCCTACGAGCAGTACTTC
CASSPRIGTGNSYEQYF
>TRBV7-2|TRBJ2-5|.|.
TGTGCCAGCAGCTGGGAGACTAGTTCGTTACCCAGGCGAGAGACCCAGTACTTC
CASSWETSSLPRRETQYF
>TRBV5-6|TRBJ1-2|few|.
TGTGCCAGCAGCTTGGGTGACGTCAGGTTGTATGGCTACACCTTC
CASSLGDVRLYGYTF
>TRBV7-9|TRBJ1-2|.|.
TGTGCCAGCAGCAACAGGGACGGCTACACCTTC
CASSNRDGYTF